The 21 T cell receptor beta chains below come from one sample, sequenced in a study of blood T cell repertoires in COVID-19. Sequenced by immunoSEQ multiplex PCR; TCRdb stores in-frame clones only, minus some. The data show 150,000 to 200,000 clones, around three quarters seen once. Source material: peripheral blood. The receptor source for this set is a man aged 60 to 69 with active or convalescent COVID-19.

V is TRBV9 and J is TRBJ2-5; 12 bases match TRBD2. CDR1 and CDR2 from the germline V gene are SGDLS and YYNGEE. This CDR3 contains 15 residues. V shed 3 bases and J 0 bases; nucleotides not matched to a gene: 0. The CDR3 protein is CASSGTSGNQETQYF. The CDR3 region has the DNA TGTGCCAGCAGCGGGACTAGCGGGAACCAAGAGACCCAGTACTTC.

This clone was recorded once. This chain connects TRBV7-9 to TRBJ2-5; maybe TRBD2 (5 bases). CDR1 is SEHNR and CDR2 is FQNEAQ in the germline V gene (reference sequence). This CDR3 has 15 residues. Between the trimmed V and J ends, which lost 5 bases and 1 base, there was a span of 14 bases. The CDR3 spells CASSPLGSAQETQYF. In nucleotides, the CDR3 is TGTGCCAGCAGCCCCCTAGGTAGCGCCCAAGAGACCCAGTACTTC.

In its sample, this clone was seen a few times. The V and J genes are TRBV18 and TRBJ1-1, with D maybe TRBD1 (6 bases). CDR3 length equals 14 residues. Germline V gives CDR1 KGHSH, CDR2 LQKENI. Trimming removed 3 bases from V and 1 base from J, with 9 bases in between. Here the CDR3 reads CASSPNRENTEAFF. Here the CDR3 DNA reads TGTGCCAGCTCACCCAACAGGGAGAACACTGAAGCTTTCTTT.

V usage is TRBV5-6 and J usage is TRBJ2-7, with 8 bases fitting TRBD1. This CDR3 spans 13 amino acids. Germline values: CDR1 SGHDT, CDR2 YYEEEE. Unmatched junction bases numbered 3, after V lost 2 bases and J lost 5 bases. CDR3 DNA: TGTGCCAGCAGCTTAGCAGGGGGCAACGAGCAGTACTTC. Its translation: CASSLAGGNEQYF.

The V and J genes are TRBV7-2 and TRBJ1-2; the D gene is possibly TRBD1 (5 bases). CDR1 is SGHTA, CDR2 FQGNSA, per germline. V dropped 4 bases and J dropped 5 bases, with 20 bases sitting between them. This CDR3 comprises 16 residues. The CDR3 is CASSSPGLGSAYGYTF. The CDR3 coding sequence is TGTGCCAGCAGCTCACCGGGACTGGGATCTGCTTATGGCTACACCTTC.

The rearrangement links TRBV15 to TRBJ2-1; D call uncertain. CDR1 and CDR2 from the germline V gene are LNHNV and YYDKDF (reference sequence). CDR3 size: 14 residues. Trimming removed 1 base from V and 7 bases from J, with 11 bases in between. The CDR3 DNA follows: TGTGCCACCAGCAGAGGAGGTAGTGGGAATGAGCAGTTCTTC. This translates into CATSRGGSGNEQFF.

The rearrangement uses TRBV10-3 and TRBJ2-3; D not certain. This CDR3 has 12 residues. The germline V gene encodes CDR1 ENHRY and CDR2 SYGVKD. Trimming removed 0 bases from V and 4 bases from J, with 2 bases in between. The CDR3 spells CAISESADTQYF. CDR3 bases: TGTGCCATCAGTGAGTCCGCAGATACGCAGTATTTT.

The chain uses TRBV6-6 and TRBJ2-1; 10 nucleotides line up with TRBD2. The CDR3 is made up of 16 amino acids. V lost 2 bases and J lost 8; bases outside the gene matches: 9. CDR1 is MNHNY and CDR2 is SVGAGI in the germline V gene (reference sequence). CDR3 sequence: CASSYRLAGVFYEQFF. The DNA for the CDR3 is TGTGCCAGCAGTTACAGGCTAGCGGGAGTATTCTATGAGCAGTTCTTC.

The chain carries TRBV21-1 and TRBJ1-3. TRBV21-1 is labeled a pseudogene. This CDR3 comprises 13 residues. Written as DNA, the CDR3 is TGTGCCAGCAGCAAAGTAGATGGAAACACCATATATTTT. It codes for CASSKVDGNTIYF.

The gene calls are TRBV12-3 or TRBV12-4 and TRBJ2-3; D call uncertain. This CDR3 comprises 12 residues. V was shortened by 6 bases and J by 10 bases, with 14 bases between the two germline ends. The CDR3 nucleotides read TGTGCCAGCAGCCCTTCCGTAAATCCGCAGTATTTT. Translating it yields CASSPSVNPQYF.

The chain is built from TRBV7-7 and TRBJ2-2; 7 positions match TRBD1. The CDR3 is made up of 16 amino acids. Germline V gene lookup returns CDR1 SSHAT and CDR2 FNYEAQ (reference sequence). J gave up 0 bases and V 1 base, and 2 bases lay outside the gene matches. In DNA, the CDR3 is TGTGCCAGCAGCTTAGATGGGACAGCGAACACCGGGGAGCTGTTTTTT. This gives the protein CASSLDGTANTGELFF.

This clone has a single count. At the DNA level, this CDR3 is encoded by other sequences in the same sample as well. The chain links TRBV9 to TRBJ1-1; no reliable D call. From germline, CDR1 is SGDLS and CDR2 YYNGEE. Trimming stripped 2 bases from V and 5 bases from J, with 16 bases between. This CDR3 spans 15 amino acids. Here the CDR3 DNA reads TGTGCCAGCAGCGTCGATGGAGGGATCGGGACTGAAGCTTTCTTT. It translates to CASSVDGGIGTEAFF.

The chain joins TRBV3-1 (or the pseudogene TRBV3-2) to TRBJ2-7, with TRBD1 matching 8 bases. The CDR3 has 19 residues. V lost 3 bases and J lost 3; bases outside the gene matches: 19. Germline CDR1 is LGHDT and CDR2 is YNNKEL (reference sequence). CDR3: CASSHTDRAHIGTNYEQYF. The CDR3 nucleotides read TGTGCCAGCAGCCATACGGACAGGGCTCATATCGGAACCAACTACGAGCAGTACTTC.

The chain links TRBV19 to TRBJ2-5, with TRBD1 matching 9 bases. Per the germline V gene, CDR1 is LNHDA and CDR2 is SQIVND (reference sequence). J lost 1 base, V lost 6 bases, and 9 bases had no gene match. The CDR3 runs 16 residues. The CDR3 reads CASRQTGGSSQETQYF. As DNA, the CDR3 is TGTGCCAGTAGACAAACAGGGGGCTCATCCCAAGAGACCCAGTACTTC.

V usage is TRBV5-5 and J usage is TRBJ1-5; weak D call: TRBD1 (5 bases). The germline V gene has CDR1 SGHKS and CDR2 YYEKEE (reference sequence). With 0 bases removed from V and 8 bases from J, the gap between germline ends came to 9 bases. The CDR3 totals 13 residues. CDR3 coding DNA: TGTGCCAGCAGCTTGGGGGGCCAGGAGCCCCAGCATTTT. This codes for CASSLGGQEPQHF.

This rearrangement joins TRBV6-6 to TRBJ1-2; 9 positions agree with TRBD1. The CDR3 is 16 residues long. The germline gives CDR1 MNHNY, CDR2 SVGAGI (reference sequence). Trimming at V came to 1 base and at J to 1 base, leaving 4 bases not matched to a gene. CDR3 coding DNA: TGTGCCAGCAGTTACTTCTGGGACAGGGATAACTATGGCTACACCTTC. It specifies CASSYFWDRDNYGYTF.

This clone was seen a few times. J is TRBJ2-2 and V is TRBV3-1 (or the pseudogene TRBV3-2); unclear D gene. Germline values: CDR1 LGHDT, CDR2 YNNKEL (reference sequence). The CDR3 is 16 residues long. The V end lost 1 base, the J end lost 2 bases, and 11 bases lay between the germline ends. CDR3 bases: TGTGCCAGCAGCCAAGGCCCGGTTCTAAACACCGGGGAGCTGTTTTTT. Amino acid sequence: CASSQGPVLNTGELFF.

V and J are TRBV7-6 and TRBJ1-1; D unresolved. CDR1 is SGHVS and CDR2 is FNYEAQ in the germline V gene. Trimming removed 1 base at V and 2 bases at J, with 8 bases between. The CDR3 extends over 14 amino acids. CDR3 sequence (DNA): TGTGCCAGCAGCTTAGTTGTCAGAAACACTGAAGCTTTCTTT. It is translated as CASSLVVRNTEAFF.

The V gene is TRBV27, the J gene TRBJ2-3; TRBD2 matches at 10 bases. The CDR3 is 17 residues long. V shed 4 bases and J 4 bases; nucleotides not matched to a gene: 11. Germline CDR1 reads MNHEY; CDR2 reads SMNVEV (reference sequence). The CDR3 here is CASSSRIRTSGPDTQYF. The CDR3 region has the DNA TGTGCCAGCAGTTCTAGAATCAGGACTAGCGGACCAGATACGCAGTATTTT.

The chain combines TRBV13 with TRBJ2-5; TRBD2 agrees at 14 bases. CDR3 length: 15 residues. CDR1 is PRHDT and CDR2 is FYEKMQ in the germline V gene (reference sequence). With V trimmed by 5 bases and J by 3 bases, 2 bases remained unmatched. Here the CDR3 reads CASSLTSGREETQYF. For the CDR3, the DNA is TGTGCCAGCAGCCTGACTAGCGGGAGGGAAGAGACCCAGTACTTC.

The V and J genes are TRBV2 and TRBJ2-3; a possible D gene is TRBD2 (5 bases). The CDR3 is 14 amino acids. The germline gives CDR1 SNHLY, CDR2 FYNNEI. V was shortened by 6 bases and J by 1 base, with 11 bases between the two germline ends. The CDR3 reads CASRATSGTDTQYF. The CDR3 nucleotides are TGTGCCAGCAGGGCAACTAGTGGCACAGATACGCAGTATTTT.